Listed below are T cell receptor beta chains from one sample, sequenced in a study of blood T cell repertoires in COVID-19. Sequenced by immunoSEQ multiplex PCR; TCRdb stores in-frame clones only, minus some. The sample contains approximately 250,000 clones, approximately 89% of which appear only once. Sequences were obtained from PBMCs or T cells enriched from blood (not recorded which). The receptors were sampled from a woman aged 40 to 50 who had been exposed to COVID-19. Both conserved end residues are trimmed from each CDR3.

v_gene: TRBV29-1; j_gene: TRBJ1-1; CDR3aa: SVDSLTEAF
v_gene: TRBV19; j_gene: TRBJ1-2; CDR3aa: ASTPDRTYGYT
v_gene: TRBV19; j_gene: TRBJ2-2; CDR3aa: ASRWGTNTGELF
v_gene: TRBV2; j_gene: TRBJ1-1; CDR3aa: ASSAFLNTEAF
v_gene: TRBV7-8; j_gene: TRBJ1-3; CDR3aa: ASSAGLSGNTIY
v_gene: TRBV7-2; j_gene: TRBJ2-1; CDR3aa: ASSPRRSSGSYEQF
v_gene: TRBV3-1/TRBV3-2; j_gene: TRBJ2-3; CDR3aa: ASQLRGAITDTQY
v_gene: TRBV7-9; j_gene: TRBJ1-1; CDR3aa: ASSSTGALAF
v_gene: TRBV19; j_gene: TRBJ1-1; CDR3aa: ASTSGQGSRH
v_gene: TRBV9; j_gene: TRBJ2-3; CDR3aa: ASSPRHRESTDTQY
v_gene: TRBV18; j_gene: TRBJ2-1; CDR3aa: ASSPRRPGLRDNEQF
v_gene: TRBV28; j_gene: TRBJ1-1; CDR3aa: ASSEPPGVEAF
v_gene: TRBV28; j_gene: TRBJ2-3; CDR3aa: ASSFPSVGGYDSTDTQY
v_gene: TRBV5-1; j_gene: TRBJ1-2; CDR3aa: ASSATETNYGYT
v_gene: TRBV13; j_gene: TRBJ2-3; CDR3aa: ASSLSWAGGRNTQY
v_gene: TRBV11-1; j_gene: TRBJ2-1; CDR3aa: ASSLTSGRPNEQF
v_gene: TRBV5-3; j_gene: TRBJ1-3; CDR3aa: ARSLDPMGQLSGNTIY
v_gene: TRBV6-5; j_gene: TRBJ2-7; CDR3aa: ASSYSGQGAYEQY
v_gene: TRBV2; j_gene: TRBJ2-2; CDR3aa: ADGTGDGTGELF
v_gene: TRBV21-1; j_gene: TRBJ1-5; CDR3aa: ASSEGQGNQPQH
v_gene: TRBV11-3; j_gene: TRBJ2-5; CDR3aa: ASSQRQGETQY
v_gene: TRBV27; j_gene: TRBJ2-7; CDR3aa: ASSLGGFSSYEQY
v_gene: TRBV7-2; j_gene: TRBJ2-7; CDR3aa: ASSLRRGPYEQY
v_gene: TRBV24-1; j_gene: TRBJ1-5; CDR3aa: ATSGLTGVGNQPQH
v_gene: TRBV28; j_gene: TRBJ1-5; CDR3aa: ASSLFGLNHGGNQPQH
v_gene: TRBV9; j_gene: TRBJ2-7; CDR3aa: ASSVGQGAYEQY
v_gene: TRBV2; j_gene: TRBJ2-7; CDR3aa: AAGVVEAGGYEQY
v_gene: TRBV14; j_gene: TRBJ2-2; CDR3aa: ASSRMTGLRDTGELF
v_gene: TRBV7-3; j_gene: TRBJ2-1; CDR3aa: ASSPLHSGRSGNEQF
v_gene: TRBV24-1; j_gene: TRBJ2-1; CDR3aa: ATSDWGDTTRDEQF
v_gene: TRBV6-2/TRBV6-3; j_gene: TRBJ1-1; CDR3aa: ASSRDIMNTEAF
v_gene: TRBV3-1/TRBV3-2; j_gene: TRBJ1-6; CDR3aa: ASSQVGGIYNSPLH
v_gene: TRBV5-1; j_gene: TRBJ2-1; CDR3aa: ASSSPGQIYNEQF
v_gene: TRBV7-2; j_gene: TRBJ1-4; CDR3aa: ASSLEYSGEKLF
v_gene: TRBV18; j_gene: TRBJ2-5; CDR3aa: ASSPEGGRETQY
v_gene: TRBV5-6; j_gene: TRBJ2-7; CDR3aa: ASSPLGGGQTYEQY
v_gene: TRBV19; j_gene: TRBJ1-2; CDR3aa: ASSRGIDNYGYT
v_gene: TRBV11-3; j_gene: TRBJ2-3; CDR3aa: ASSWVSGRSQNTQY
v_gene: TRBV18; j_gene: TRBJ1-4; CDR3aa: ASALPGTNEKLF
v_gene: TRBV27; j_gene: TRBJ1-2; CDR3aa: ASARTAMERGYT
v_gene: TRBV7-9; j_gene: TRBJ1-2; CDR3aa: ASSLESVNYGYT
v_gene: TRBV6-5; j_gene: TRBJ2-3; CDR3aa: ASSDFTRYQDTQY
v_gene: TRBV30; j_gene: TRBJ2-7; CDR3aa: AWIGRDSYEQY
v_gene: TRBV19; j_gene: TRBJ1-3; CDR3aa: ASSPRTDRAGNTIY
v_gene: TRBV29-1; j_gene: TRBJ2-2; CDR3aa: SVESRRQGNTGELF
v_gene: TRBV5-6; j_gene: TRBJ1-6; CDR3aa: ASSLVGTGGLALH
v_gene: TRBV30; j_gene: TRBJ1-6; CDR3aa: AWSPDRGTYNSPLH
v_gene: TRBV19; j_gene: TRBJ1-5; CDR3aa: ASSIWTGGHQPQH
v_gene: TRBV10-1; j_gene: TRBJ1-6; CDR3aa: ASSEQTGRRSNSPLH
v_gene: TRBV7-3; j_gene: TRBJ2-3; CDR3aa: ASRFGTAVYPDTQY
v_gene: TRBV9; j_gene: TRBJ1-1; CDR3aa: ASSVVGKDEAF
v_gene: TRBV7-6; j_gene: TRBJ2-6; CDR3aa: ASSSQGAGANVLT
v_gene: TRBV11-3; j_gene: TRBJ1-1; CDR3aa: ASSLERTGKNTEAF
v_gene: TRBV7-6; j_gene: TRBJ1-2; CDR3aa: PGGGDIEPFYGYT
v_gene: TRBV7-2; j_gene: TRBJ2-1; CDR3aa: ASSLLSSGRSSMLF